The subject of this entry is one TCR beta chain. What it binds is unknown. Division of CD4+ cells produced a CD45RA+ naive subset and a CD45RA-negative memory subset. Trimming shortened V by 5 bases and J by 1 base, and 4 bases separated the two germline ends. The CDR3 is 12 residues long. The germline gives CDR1 SGHRS, CDR2 YFSETQ. The data originate from a study of shared clonotypes between healthy human individuals. Sequencing was performed with immunoSEQ multiplex PCR; in TCRdb, only in-frame clones are kept and a portion is missing. The sample comprises 850,000 to 1,200,000 clones, about 74% of which are singletons, and over 1.3% rests with the top ten. Study-wide points: A small donor pool kept down the genetic and exposure-history diversity that was represented. The four-donor shared clonotypes exceeded non-shared clonotypes in generation probability, with non-shared ones scoring lower.

The sample comprised memory CD4+ T cells sorted from blood. Subset reported: CD45RA-negative fraction. The chain is built from TRBV5-1 and TRBJ1-3; D unclear. The sequence derives from a man younger than 30 in good health. CDR3: CASSVSGNTIYF. The CDR3 region has the DNA TGCGCCAGCAGTGTATCTGGAAACACCATATATTTT. The full variable domain, in which reference TRBV5-1 and TRBJ1-3 provide the parts outside the CDR3, is KAGVTQTPRYLIKTRGQQVTLSCSPISGHRSVSWYQQTPGQGLQFLFEYFSETQRNKGNFPGRFSGRQFSNSRSEMNVSTLELGDSALYLCASSVSGNTIYFGEGSWLTVV.